This T cell receptor beta chain derives from a study of T cells expressing NK-cell markers. Study information: Beta-chain profiling covered CD3+CD56+NKG2C+, CD3+CD56+NKG2C- and CD3+CD56-NKG2C+ sorted subsets. Seven of the eight sequenced donors were HCMV-seropositive; one was seronegative. Whole-study results and caveats: Also leading the CD3+CD56-NKG2C+ fraction in a few donors were these clonotypes. Dominant NKG2C+ clonotypes were found to form about 1.0-7.5% of CD8+ T cells in more than five donors.

CDR1 is LNHDA, CDR2 SQIVND, per germline (reference sequence). The CDR3 loop spans 15 amino acids. Concerning this clonotype itself: Its target is unknown.

TCRdb reanalyzed the 5' RACE reads, giving one entry per CDR3 protein sequence and no DNA. The sample totals about 460,000 distinct CDR3 sequences. The chain has TRBV19 and TRBJ2-1; without DNA, the TCRdb call of TRBD1 cannot be checked. The sample taken for sequencing was blood T cells: a sorted CD56 or NKG2C T cell subset, CD4+ or CD8+ T cells, or bulk PBMC T cells (not recorded which). The clonotype was recovered from a woman aged 45-59 years in good health. The CDR3 region is CASSIQGQGASGQFF.